This T cell receptor (beta chain) was identified during a study of control samples from healthy donors and cancer patients. The repertoire was sequenced with immunoSEQ multiplex PCR; TCRdb's copy has only in-frame clones and lacks some. The data hold about 89,000 clones, with more than 70% observed a single time. This clonotype originated in a woman between 40 and 55 years old in good health. Sample: blood.

CDR3 amino acids: CASSDPDRGRNSPLHF. The CDR3 DNA follows: TGTGCCAGCAGTGACCCCGACAGGGGGAGAAATTCACCCCTCCACTTT. The chain uses TRBV25-1 and TRBJ1-6; TRBD1 aligns across 9 bases. Germline CDR1 and CDR2: MGHDK and SYGVNS. J was trimmed by 7 bases and V by 3 bases; bases with no gene match: 7. CDR3 length: 16 residues.